These 10 T cell receptor beta chains were sequenced from one sample in a study of OX40 agonist ivuxolimab in advanced cancers. The assay was immunoSEQ multiplex PCR, and TCRdb's table has in-frame clones only and misses some. The table records about 83,000 clones, 70% to 85% of them present only once. Sample: CD4+ or CD8+ T cells sorted from blood, taken in a trial of the OX40 agonist ivuxolimab. Every receptor here comes from an adult with an advanced solid tumor such as melanoma, head and neck, liver or kidney cancer.

The CDR3 reads CASSFNQAYEQYF. The CDR3 bases are TGTGCCAGCAGCTTTAACCAGGCCTACGAGCAGTACTTC. The rearrangement uses TRBV7-2 and TRBJ2-7; D not certain. Trimming removed 3 bases at V and 2 bases at J, with 8 bases between. The CDR3 contains 13 residues. CDR1 SGHTA and CDR2 FQGNSA come from the germline V gene.

This clone was seen a few times. The chain's CDR3 is CASSQDSRERAGETQYF. Here the CDR3 DNA reads TGCGCCAGCAGCCAAGATAGCCGGGAGAGGGCAGGAGAGACCCAGTACTTC. The chain carries TRBV4-1 and TRBJ2-5; possible D gene TRBD2, 6 bases. The length of the CDR3 is 17 residues. V was trimmed by 0 bases and J by 4 bases, leaving 18 bases between them. From germline, CDR1 is MGHRA and CDR2 YSYEKL.

V is TRBV5-4 and J is TRBJ2-2, with TRBD2 matching 7 bases. The CDR3 contains 15 residues. J was trimmed by 5 bases and V by 4 bases; bases with no gene match: 8. In germline, CDR1 is SGHNT, CDR2 YYREEE (reference sequence). The CDR3 here is CASSRGGFGTGELFF. DNA of the CDR3: TGTGCCAGCAGCAGGGGAGGGTTCGGGACCGGGGAGCTGTTTTTT.

The CDR3 here is CASSLRTGDQPQHF. In DNA, the CDR3 is TGTGCCAGCAGCCTTAGGACAGGGGATCAGCCCCAGCATTTT. The rearrangement links TRBV6-5 to TRBJ1-5, with 9 bases lining up with TRBD1. V shed 6 bases and J 5 bases; nucleotides not matched to a gene: 5. Germline V gene lookup returns CDR1 MNHEY and CDR2 SVGAGI. This CDR3 has 14 amino acids.

The gene calls are TRBV2 and TRBJ2-3; D assignment may be TRBD1 or TRBD2 (7 bases each). Germline V gene data show CDR1 as SNHLY and CDR2 as FYNNEI. This CDR3 is built from 16 residues. V was trimmed by 5 bases and J by 0 bases, leaving 15 bases between them. The CDR3 nucleotides read TGTGCCAGCAGTCAGGGGGGGGCCTTAAGCACAGATACGCAGTATTTT. It is translated as CASSQGGALSTDTQYF.

This clone has a handful of counts. The rearrangement links TRBV18 to TRBJ1-1; D is uncertain. V dropped 6 bases and J dropped 4 bases, with 12 bases sitting between them. The CDR3 totals 13 residues. Germline CDR1 and CDR2: KGHSH and LQKENI. The CDR3 nucleotides read TGTGCCAGCTCCCCCGGACTTAGCACTGAAGCTTTCTTT. It yields the protein CASSPGLSTEAFF.

The rearrangement uses TRBV7-3 and TRBJ2-3; D gene unclear. The CDR3 consists of 13 residues. V gave up 2 bases and J gave up 3 bases, with 6 bases separating them. The germline CDR1 and CDR2 sequences are SGHTA and FQGTGA. As DNA, the CDR3 is TGTGCCAGCAGCTTAGGAATAACAGATACGCAGTATTTT. As protein: CASSLGITDTQYF.

This clone was found once. The CDR3 DNA reads TGTGCCAGCAACACCGGGGCCCCAGTGAATACGCAGTATTTT. It codes for CASNTGAPVNTQYF. The chain has TRBV7-9 and TRBJ2-3, with D perhaps given as TRBD1 or TRBD2 (5 bases each). Looked up from germline, CDR1 is SEHNR and CDR2 is FQNEAQ (reference sequence). V was pared by 7 bases and J by 7 bases, with 18 bases between. This CDR3 has 14 residues. The full variable domain, with the rest looked up from reference TRBV7-9 and TRBJ2-3, is DTGVSQNPRHKITKRGQNVTFRCDPISEHNRLYWYRQTLGQGPEFLTYFQNEAQLEKSRLLSDRFSAERPKGSFSTLEIQRTEQGDSAMYLCASNTGAPVNTQYFGPGTRLTVL.

This chain joins TRBV5-4 and TRBJ2-1; 9 positions match TRBD2. The CDR3 runs 16 residues. The germline CDR1 and CDR2 sequences are SGHNT and YYREEE (reference sequence). V shed 4 bases and J 6 bases; nucleotides not matched to a gene: 11. The CDR3, as DNA: TGTGCCAGCAGCGCAGGGGGTGCGGGAGGGGTCAATGAGCAGTTCTTC. This sequence encodes CASSAGGAGGVNEQFF.

V is TRBV19 and J is TRBJ1-1, with a possible D match to TRBD1 (6 bases). CDR3 length: 15 amino acids. Germline CDR1 LNHDA, CDR2 SQIVND (reference sequence). Trimming pared 6 bases from V and 1 base from J, leaving 15 bases between. For the CDR3, the DNA is TGTGCCAGTAGCTTGGACAGACGTTCGAACACTGAAGCTTTCTTT. Protein sequence: CASSLDRRSNTEAFF. Filled out from reference TRBV19 and TRBJ1-1, the complete variable domain reads DGGITQSPKYLFRKEGQNVTLSCEQNLNHDAMYWYRQDPGQGLRLIYYSQIVNDFQKGDIAEGYSVSREKKESFPLTVTSAQKNPTAFYLCASSLDRRSNTEAFFGQGTRLTVV.